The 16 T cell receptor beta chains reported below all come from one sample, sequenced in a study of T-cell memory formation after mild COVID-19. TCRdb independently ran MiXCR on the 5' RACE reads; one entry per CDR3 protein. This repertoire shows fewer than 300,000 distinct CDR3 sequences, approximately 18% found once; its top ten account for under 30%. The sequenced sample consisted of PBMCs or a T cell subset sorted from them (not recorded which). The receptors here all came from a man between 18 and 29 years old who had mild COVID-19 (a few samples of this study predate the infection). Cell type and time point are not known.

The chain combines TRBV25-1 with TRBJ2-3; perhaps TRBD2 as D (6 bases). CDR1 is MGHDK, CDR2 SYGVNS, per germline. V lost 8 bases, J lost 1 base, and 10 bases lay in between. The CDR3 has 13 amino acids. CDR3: CASRRAGTDTQYF. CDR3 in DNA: TGTGCCAGCCGGAGGGCGGGCACAGATACGCAGTATTTT.

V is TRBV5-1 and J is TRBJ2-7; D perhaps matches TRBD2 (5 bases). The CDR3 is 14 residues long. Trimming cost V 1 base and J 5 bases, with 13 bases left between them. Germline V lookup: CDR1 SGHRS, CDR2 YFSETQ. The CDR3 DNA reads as TGCGCCAGCAGCTTGACCGGGGTTCGGGACGAGCAGTACGTC. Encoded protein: CASSLTGVRDEQYV.

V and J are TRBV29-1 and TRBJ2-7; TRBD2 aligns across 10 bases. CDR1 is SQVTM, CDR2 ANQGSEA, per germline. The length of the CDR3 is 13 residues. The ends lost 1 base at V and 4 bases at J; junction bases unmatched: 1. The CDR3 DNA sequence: TGCAGCGTTGAAGCACTAGCGGGGTACGAGCAGTACTTC. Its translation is CSVEALAGYEQYF.

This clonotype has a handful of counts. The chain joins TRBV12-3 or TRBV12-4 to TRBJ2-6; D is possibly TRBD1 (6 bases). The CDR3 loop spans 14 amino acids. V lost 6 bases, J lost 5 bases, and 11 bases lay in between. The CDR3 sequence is CASSSGVWANVLTF. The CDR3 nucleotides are TGTGCCAGCAGCTCAGGGGTCTGGGCCAACGTCCTGACTTTC.

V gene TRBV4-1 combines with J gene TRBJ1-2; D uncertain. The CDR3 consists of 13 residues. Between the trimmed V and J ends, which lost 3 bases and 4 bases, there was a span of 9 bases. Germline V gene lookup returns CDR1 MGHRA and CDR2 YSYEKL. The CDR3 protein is CASSHRDTYGYTF. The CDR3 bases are TGCGCCAGCAGCCACCGAGACACCTATGGCTACACCTTC.

CDR3 in amino acids: CASSGQPFTDTQYF. The DNA for the CDR3 is TGTGCCAGCAGCGGACAGCCCTTCACAGATACGCAGTATTTT. The chain carries TRBV2 and TRBJ2-3, with D tentatively TRBD1 (6 bases). The germline gives CDR1 SNHLY, CDR2 FYNNEI. This CDR3 is built from 14 residues. Trimming pared 6 bases from V and 2 bases from J, leaving 12 bases between.

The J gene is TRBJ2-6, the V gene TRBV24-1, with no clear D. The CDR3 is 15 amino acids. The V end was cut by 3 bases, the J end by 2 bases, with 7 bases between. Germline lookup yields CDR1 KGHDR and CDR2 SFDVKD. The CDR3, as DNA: TGTGCCACCAGTGATACGTGGGCTGGGGCCAACGTCCTGACTTTC. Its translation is CATSDTWAGANVLTF.

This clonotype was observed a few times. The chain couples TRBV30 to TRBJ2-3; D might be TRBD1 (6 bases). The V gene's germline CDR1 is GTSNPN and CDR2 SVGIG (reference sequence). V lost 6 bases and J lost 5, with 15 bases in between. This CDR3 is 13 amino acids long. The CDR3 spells CACIQGLGDTQYF. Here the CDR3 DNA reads TGTGCCTGTATACAGGGCCTCGGAGATACGCAGTATTTT.

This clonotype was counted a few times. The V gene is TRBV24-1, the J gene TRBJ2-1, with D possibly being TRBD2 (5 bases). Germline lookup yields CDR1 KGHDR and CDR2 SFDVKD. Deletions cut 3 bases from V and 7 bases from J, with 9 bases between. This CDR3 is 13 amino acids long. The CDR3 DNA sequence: TGTGCCACCAGTGATCCGACGGGGAATGAGCAGTTCTTC. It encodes CATSDPTGNEQFF.

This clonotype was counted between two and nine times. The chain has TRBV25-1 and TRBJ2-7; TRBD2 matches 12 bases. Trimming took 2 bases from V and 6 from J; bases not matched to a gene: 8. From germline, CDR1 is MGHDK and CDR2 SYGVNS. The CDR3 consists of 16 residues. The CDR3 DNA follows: TGTGCCAGCAGTGAAGGGGCTAGCGGGGGGGACGGCGAGCAGTACTTC. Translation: CASSEGASGGDGEQYF.

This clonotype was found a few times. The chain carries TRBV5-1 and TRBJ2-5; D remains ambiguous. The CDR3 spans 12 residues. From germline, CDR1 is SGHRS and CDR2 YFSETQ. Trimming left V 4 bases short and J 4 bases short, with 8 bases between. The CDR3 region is CASSRHPETQYF. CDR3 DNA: TGCGCCAGCAGCCGTCACCCAGAGACCCAGTACTTC.

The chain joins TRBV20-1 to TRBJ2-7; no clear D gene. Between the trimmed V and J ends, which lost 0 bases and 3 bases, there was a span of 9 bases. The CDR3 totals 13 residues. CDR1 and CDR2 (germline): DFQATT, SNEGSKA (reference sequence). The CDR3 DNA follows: TGCAGTGCTAGAGATCCGTCGGTCTACGAGCAGTACTTC. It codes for CSARDPSVYEQYF.

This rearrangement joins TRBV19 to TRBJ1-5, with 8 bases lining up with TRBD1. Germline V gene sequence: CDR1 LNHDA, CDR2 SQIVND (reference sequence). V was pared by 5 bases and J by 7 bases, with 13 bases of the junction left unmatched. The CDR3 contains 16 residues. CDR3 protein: CASSGPGQAPRQPQHF. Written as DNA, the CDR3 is TGTGCCAGTAGTGGGCCGGGACAGGCCCCACGGCAGCCCCAGCATTTT. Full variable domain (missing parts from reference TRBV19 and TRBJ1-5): DGGITQSPKYLFRKEGQNVTLSCEQNLNHDAMYWYRQDPGQGLRLIYYSQIVNDFQKGDIAEGYSVSREKKESFPLTVTSAQKNPTAFYLCASSGPGQAPRQPQHFGDGTRLSIL.

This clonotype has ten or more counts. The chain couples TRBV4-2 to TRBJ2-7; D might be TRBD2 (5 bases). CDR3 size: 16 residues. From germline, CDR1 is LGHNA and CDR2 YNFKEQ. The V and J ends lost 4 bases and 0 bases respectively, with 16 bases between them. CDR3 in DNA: TGTGCCAGCAGCCGAGACATAGGACGGGACTCCTACGAGCAGTACTTC. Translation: CASSRDIGRDSYEQYF.

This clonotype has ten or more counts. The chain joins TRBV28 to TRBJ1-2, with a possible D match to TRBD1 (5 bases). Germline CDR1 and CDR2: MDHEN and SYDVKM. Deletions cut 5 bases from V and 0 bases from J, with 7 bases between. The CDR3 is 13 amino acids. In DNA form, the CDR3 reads TGTGCCAGCAGTCCGGGGGCTAACTATGGCTACACCTTC. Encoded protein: CASSPGANYGYTF.

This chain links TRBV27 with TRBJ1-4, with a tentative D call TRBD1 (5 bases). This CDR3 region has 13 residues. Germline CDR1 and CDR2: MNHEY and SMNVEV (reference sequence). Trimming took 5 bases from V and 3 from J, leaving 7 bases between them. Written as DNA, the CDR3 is TGTGCCAGCAGTCGGGGGTCTAATGAAAAACTGTTTTTT. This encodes CASSRGSNEKLFF.